This T cell receptor (beta chain) stems from a study of regulatory T cells in long-lasting Graves disease. Notes on the study in general: Newly diagnosed Graves' patients had higher TCR diversity than persistent ones. The study found persistent patients shared more public clonotypes (roughly 3,000) than new patients (around 870).

Arm-PCR of CDR3 regions and iRepertoire HTBI primers were the basis on which TCR beta libraries were built. MiXCR, run by TCRdb on the multiplex PCR reads, gives a single entry per CDR3 protein. There are about 400,000 distinct CDR3 sequences in the sample; approximately 15% occur only once, and roughly 8% lies in the top ten. Time point specified: newly diagnosed GD, antithyroid drugs for less than 3 months. PBMCs were the source of the RNA used for TCR sequencing. V trimming: 1 base; J trimming: 0 bases; junction bases outside the gene matches: 8. The CDR3 has 18 amino acids. Germline values: CDR1 SGHAT, CDR2 FQNNGV. This clonotype came up many times. The antigen is undetermined. These data also formed part of another study, on T cells in Graves' hyperthyroidism and ophthalmopathy. This second report adds: Among thyroid clonotypes expanded above 0.001, most also appeared in blood. A model of 13 V-J features distinguished ophthalmopathy from stable hyperthyroidism.

This chain uses TRBV11-2 with TRBJ2-2; 7 bases match TRBD2. The TCR comes from a woman in her forties with Graves disease. The starting material was peripheral blood mononuclear cells (PBMCs), obtained at new diagnosis, from a patient treated with antithyroid drugs. CDR3 in amino acids: CASSLAASGNANTGELFF. The CDR3 DNA follows: TGTGCCAGCAGCTTAGCGGCTAGCGGAAATGCGAACACCGGGGAGCTGTTTTTT.